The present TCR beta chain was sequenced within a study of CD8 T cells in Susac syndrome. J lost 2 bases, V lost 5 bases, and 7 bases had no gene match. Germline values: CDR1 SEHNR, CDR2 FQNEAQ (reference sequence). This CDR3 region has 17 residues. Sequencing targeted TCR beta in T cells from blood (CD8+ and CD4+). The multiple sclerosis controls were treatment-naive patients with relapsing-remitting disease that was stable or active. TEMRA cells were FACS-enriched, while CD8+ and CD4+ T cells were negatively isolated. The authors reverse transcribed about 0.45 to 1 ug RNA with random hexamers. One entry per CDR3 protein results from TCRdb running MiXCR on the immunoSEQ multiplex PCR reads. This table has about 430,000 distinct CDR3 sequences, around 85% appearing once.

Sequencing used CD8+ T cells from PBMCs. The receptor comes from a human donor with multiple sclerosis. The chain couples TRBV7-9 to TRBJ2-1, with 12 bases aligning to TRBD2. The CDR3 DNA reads TGTGCCAGCAGCCACCTACTAGCGGGAGGCCCCTACAATGAGCAGTTCTTC. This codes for CASSHLLAGGPYNEQFF.